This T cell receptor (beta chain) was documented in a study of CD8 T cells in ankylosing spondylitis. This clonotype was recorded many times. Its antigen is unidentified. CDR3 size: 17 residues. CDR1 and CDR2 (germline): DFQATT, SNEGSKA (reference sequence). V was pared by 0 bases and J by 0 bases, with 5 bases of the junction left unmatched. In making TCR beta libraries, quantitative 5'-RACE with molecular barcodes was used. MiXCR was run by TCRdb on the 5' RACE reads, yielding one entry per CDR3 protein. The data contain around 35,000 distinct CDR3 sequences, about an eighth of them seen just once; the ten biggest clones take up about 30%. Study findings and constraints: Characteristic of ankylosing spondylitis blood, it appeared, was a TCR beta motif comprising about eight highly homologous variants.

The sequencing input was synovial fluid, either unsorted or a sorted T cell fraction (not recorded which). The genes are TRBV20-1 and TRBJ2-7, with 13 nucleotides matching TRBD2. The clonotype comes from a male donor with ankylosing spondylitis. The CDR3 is CSARDGTSGTFSYEQYF. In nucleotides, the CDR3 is TGCAGTGCTAGAGATGGGACTAGCGGGACTTTCTCCTACGAGCAGTACTTC.